These 24 T cell receptor beta chains came from one sample sequenced in a study of post-analysis software for immune sequencing data (dated by TCRdb to between 2015 and 2017). Findings and caveats that apply to the study as a whole: Patients showed significantly higher frequencies than controls for 4 or 5 TRBV segments, among them TRBV5-6, TRBV5-1 and TRBV20-1.

Libraries were constructed by PCR. Sequencing was carried out with an Illumina HiSeq 2500. To reduce PCR and sequencing biases, unique molecular identifiers were incorporated into the TCR beta cDNA libraries. Through fastp at Q25 and MiXCR, TCRdb rebuilt clones from the public reads, retaining in-frame beta chains. Rows with a matching CDR3 protein are joined into one entry that keeps the most common DNA and genes. The sample profile shows about 560,000 distinct CDR3 sequences; roughly 45% of them were found once. The ten most abundant clones make up 1.5% to 2% of the sample. Antigens for these TCRs are unknown. Sequencing was done on a sample of blood. The receptors shown here come from a girl aged 5-17 years with multiple sclerosis.

A few counts support this clonotype. J is TRBJ2-1 and V is TRBV10-3; 8 bases line up with TRBD1. CDR3 length: 14 residues. With V trimmed by 9 bases and J by 8 bases, 12 bases remained unmatched. Germline CDR1 reads ENHRY; CDR2 reads SYGVKD. The CDR3 reads CAIRGQGRMDEQFF. The CDR3 bases are TGTGCCATTCGAGGACAGGGTCGGATGGATGAGCAGTTCTTC.

V gene TRBV2 combines with J gene TRBJ2-7; D uncertain. V was clipped by 8 bases and J by 2 bases, with 7 bases between them. CDR1 is SNHLY, CDR2 FYNNEI, per germline. The CDR3 runs to 11 residues. The CDR3 loop is CASGVTYEQYF. CDR3 in DNA: TGTGCCAGCGGGGTCACCTACGAGCAGTACTTC.

In this sample, this clonotype turned up a few times. The chain joins TRBV5-1 to TRBJ1-1, with 9 bases matching TRBD1. The CDR3 runs 16 residues. Per germline, CDR1 SGHRS and CDR2 YFSETQ. With V trimmed by 3 bases and J by 4 bases, 10 bases remained unmatched. The CDR3 reads CASSSGSDRGGTEAFF. CDR3 bases: TGCGCCAGCAGCTCCGGGTCGGACAGGGGCGGCACTGAAGCTTTCTTT.

The V gene is TRBV5-6, the J gene TRBJ2-1; 7 bases align to TRBD2. The CDR3 length is 15 residues. Trimming removed 4 bases from V and 12 bases from J; junction bases left unmatched: 16. Germline loops: CDR1 SGHDT, CDR2 YYEEEE. The CDR3 loop reads CASSAKGLVSGGQFF. CDR3 in DNA: TGTGCCAGCAGCGCTAAAGGACTAGTGAGTGGAGGGCAGTTCTTC.

There are a few counts of this clonotype. This chain uses TRBV7-8 with TRBJ1-2; possible D gene TRBD1, 6 bases. Germline-derived CDR1 and CDR2 are SGHVS and FQNEAQ. CDR3 size: 14 residues. V was cut by 2 bases and J by 3 bases, with 10 bases left in between. This chain's CDR3 is CASSLQGLDYGYTF. DNA for the CDR3: TGTGCCAGCAGCTTACAGGGGCTGGACTATGGCTACACCTTC.

This rearrangement joins TRBV7-2 to TRBJ2-1, with 13 bases that match TRBD2. Germline lookup yields CDR1 SGHTA and CDR2 FQGNSA. CDR3 length equals 15 residues. The V and J ends lost 3 bases and 6 bases, in that order; junction bases with no gene match: 2. CDR3 in DNA: TGTGCCAGCAGCTTGGGACTAGCGGGGAGCAATGAGCAGTTCTTC. Translation: CASSLGLAGSNEQFF.

The chain couples TRBV20-1 to TRBJ2-1, with D tentatively TRBD2 (6 bases). Germline V gives CDR1 DFQATT, CDR2 SNEGSKA (reference sequence). Trimming pared 1 base from V and 8 bases from J, leaving 12 bases between. The length of the CDR3 is 13 residues. CDR3 sequence: CSARVTSWDEQFF. The CDR3 DNA reads TGCAGTGCTAGAGTAACTAGCTGGGATGAGCAGTTCTTC.

Only a few counts were recorded for this clonotype. This CDR3 is CASRHRGTHTGELFF. CDR3 bases: TGTGCCAGCAGACACAGGGGGACTCACACCGGGGAGCTGTTTTTT. The chain couples TRBV5-6 to TRBJ2-2; 8 positions match TRBD1. V trimming: 5 bases; J trimming: 3 bases; junction bases outside the gene matches: 6. CDR1 and CDR2 from the germline V gene are SGHDT and YYEEEE. The CDR3 is 15 amino acids.

Comment on this clonotype: One end of the junction fails to match germline, which may point to a read error. The V gene is TRBV7-2, the J gene TRBJ2-5; no reliable D call. The CDR3 is made up of 11 amino acids. Per the germline V gene, CDR1 is SGHTA and CDR2 is FQGNSA. The CDR3 DNA reads TGTGCCGGCAGCTTAACGGAGACCCAGTACTTC. Amino acids: CAGSLTETQYF.

This clonotype came up a few times. At one boundary the junction diverges from the germline segment, which might be a read error. J is TRBJ2-7 and V is TRBV7-2; weak D call: TRBD2 (6 bases). CDR1 SGHTA and CDR2 FQGNSA come from the germline V gene. The CDR3 extends over 16 amino acids. The CDR3 loop reads CASTLAGLALKYEQYF. Written as DNA, the CDR3 is TGTGCCAGCACCTTAGCCGGGCTAGCGCTTAAATACGAGCAGTACTTC.

The gene calls are TRBV20-1 and TRBJ2-6, with 10 bases matching TRBD2. The CDR3 is 16 amino acids. V was clipped by 3 bases and J by 2 bases; unmatched bases: 4. CDR1 is DFQATT, CDR2 SNEGSKA, per germline (reference sequence). The CDR3 protein is CSASGAGGAGANVLTF. The CDR3 DNA sequence: TGCAGTGCTAGTGGAGCGGGAGGGGCTGGGGCCAACGTCCTGACTTTC.

V gene TRBV27 combines with J gene TRBJ2-6; D is unclear. The length of the CDR3 is 16 residues. Trimming cost V 1 base and J 0 bases, with 7 bases left between them. Germline V lookup: CDR1 MNHEY, CDR2 SMNVEV (reference sequence). CDR3 nucleotide sequence: TGTGCCAGCAGTTTATGGCCGGGCTCTGGGGCCAACGTCCTGACTTTC. Amino acids: CASSLWPGSGANVLTF.

V is TRBV2 and J is TRBJ2-1; D is undetermined. This CDR3 has 14 amino acids. V dropped 2 bases and J dropped 7 bases, with 12 bases sitting between them. Germline V CDR1 and CDR2: SNHLY, FYNNEI. CDR3 protein: CASSEHRARNEQFF. In nucleotides, the CDR3 is TGTGCCAGCAGTGAACACCGGGCGAGGAATGAGCAGTTCTTC.

V and J are TRBV5-1 and TRBJ1-1; weak D call: TRBD1 (6 bases). The CDR3 sequence is 15 residues long. Between the trimmed V and J ends, which lost 4 bases and 4 bases, there was a span of 17 bases. Germline V CDR1 and CDR2: SGHRS, YFSETQ. DNA for the CDR3: TGCGCCAGCAGCGAAACAGGGAGATCGGGCACTGAAGCTTTCTTT. This sequence encodes CASSETGRSGTEAFF.

This clonotype turned up a few times. The rearrangement uses TRBV12-3 or TRBV12-4 and TRBJ1-1; D ambiguous. The CDR3 extends over 12 amino acids. Trimming took 6 bases from V and 1 from J, leaving 6 bases between them. CDR3 bases: TGTGCCAGCAGCCGTCCGAACACTGAAGCTTTCTTT. It translates to CASSRPNTEAFF.

The chain employs TRBV6-1 and TRBJ2-5; 9 bases are a match to TRBD2. V lost 4 bases and J lost 4; bases outside the gene matches: 7. CDR1 is MNHNS, CDR2 SASEGT, per germline. The CDR3 is 15 amino acids. CDR3: CASSALAGDPETQYF. CDR3 nucleotide sequence: TGTGCCAGCAGTGCCTTAGCGGGAGACCCAGAGACCCAGTACTTC.

The rearrangement uses TRBV4-1 and TRBJ2-7; 8 nucleotides line up with TRBD1. J lost 2 bases, V lost 2 bases, and 5 bases had no gene match. CDR3 length: 15 amino acids. Germline loops: CDR1 MGHRA, CDR2 YSYEKL. The CDR3 DNA sequence: TGCGCCAGCAGCCAACCCACAGGGGGAACCTACGAGCAGTACTTC. This codes for CASSQPTGGTYEQYF.

Comment on this clonotype: One end of the junction varies from germline; a read error may be responsible. This chain uses TRBV12-3 or TRBV12-4 with TRBJ2-3; no clear D gene. The CDR3 has 13 amino acids. CDR3 DNA: TGTGCCAGCAGTTGGCTGAGCGCAGATACGCAATATTTT. Its protein product is CASSWLSADTQYF.

The V call is TRBV4-2, the J call TRBJ2-7, with 13 bases matching TRBD2. Germline CDR1 is LGHNA and CDR2 is YNFKEQ. The V segment lost 0 bases and the J segment 4 bases; nucleotides outside the gene matches: 3. The CDR3 runs to 16 residues. CDR3 in amino acids: CASSQDWTSGSYEQYF. CDR3 nucleotide sequence: TGTGCCAGCAGCCAAGACTGGACTAGCGGGAGTTACGAGCAGTACTTC.

On this clonotype itself: At one end, the junction sequence differs from germline, possibly due to a read error. This chain links TRBV28 with TRBJ2-7, with D tentatively TRBD1 (5 bases). The germline V gene encodes CDR1 MDHEN and CDR2 SYDVKM. The CDR3 contains 14 residues. CDR3 loop: CASSLARRAYEQYF. The CDR3 DNA follows: TGTGCCAGTAGTTTGGCACGCAGGGCCTACGAGCAGTACTTC.

This clonotype showed up just a few times. A read error may explain this, as a much larger clone is one base away. The chain recombines TRBV10-2 with TRBJ2-3; maybe TRBD1 (5 bases). The CDR3 is made up of 12 amino acids. Germline V gene data show CDR1 as WSHSY and CDR2 as SAAADI. Here the CDR3 reads CASCESQGPQYF. DNA of the CDR3: TGCGCCAGCTGTGAGTCGCAGGGTCCGCAGTATTTT.

This clonotype was counted a few times. The CDR3 is CASSDPGGFEAFF. CDR3 in DNA: TGTGCCAGCAGTGACCCCGGAGGGTTTGAAGCTTTCTTT. The J gene is TRBJ1-1, the V gene TRBV25-1; no reliable D call. The CDR3 is 13 amino acids. From germline, CDR1 is MGHDK and CDR2 SYGVNS. The germline V and J ends were trimmed by 3 bases and 7 bases, with 12 bases remaining between them.

This clonotype has only a few counts. The V and J genes are TRBV5-5 and TRBJ2-3, with 7 bases that match TRBD2. The germline CDR1 and CDR2 sequences are SGHKS and YYEKEE (reference sequence). The V and J ends lost 0 bases and 6 bases, in that order; junction bases with no gene match: 7. The length of the CDR3 is 15 residues. CDR3 sequence reads: CASSLELAEKDTQYF. For the CDR3, the DNA is TGTGCCAGCAGCTTGGAGCTAGCGGAAAAGGATACGCAGTATTTT.

The chain uses TRBV6-1 and TRBJ2-7; D uncertain. Germline V CDR1 and CDR2: MNHNS, SASEGT. The ends were cut back, 3 bases at V and 3 bases at J, with 6 bases in the middle. The CDR3 loop spans 12 amino acids. In nucleotides, the CDR3 is TGTGCCAGCAGTGACTGGGGCTACGAGCAGTACTTC. Translating gives CASSDWGYEQYF.